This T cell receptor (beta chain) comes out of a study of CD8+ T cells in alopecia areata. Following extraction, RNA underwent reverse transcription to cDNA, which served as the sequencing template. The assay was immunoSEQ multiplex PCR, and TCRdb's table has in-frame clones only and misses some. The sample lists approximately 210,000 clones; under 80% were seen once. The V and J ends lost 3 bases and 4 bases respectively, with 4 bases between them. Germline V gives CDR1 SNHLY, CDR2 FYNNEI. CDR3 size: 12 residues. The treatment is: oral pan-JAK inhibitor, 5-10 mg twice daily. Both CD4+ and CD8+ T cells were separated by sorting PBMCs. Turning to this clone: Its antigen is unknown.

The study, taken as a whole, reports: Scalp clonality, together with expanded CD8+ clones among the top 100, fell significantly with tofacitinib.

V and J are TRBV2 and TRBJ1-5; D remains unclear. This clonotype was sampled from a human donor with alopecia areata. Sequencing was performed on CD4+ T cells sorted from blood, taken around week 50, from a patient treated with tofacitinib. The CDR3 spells CASSDTNQPQHF. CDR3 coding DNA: TGTGCCAGCAGTGATACTAATCAGCCCCAGCATTTT.